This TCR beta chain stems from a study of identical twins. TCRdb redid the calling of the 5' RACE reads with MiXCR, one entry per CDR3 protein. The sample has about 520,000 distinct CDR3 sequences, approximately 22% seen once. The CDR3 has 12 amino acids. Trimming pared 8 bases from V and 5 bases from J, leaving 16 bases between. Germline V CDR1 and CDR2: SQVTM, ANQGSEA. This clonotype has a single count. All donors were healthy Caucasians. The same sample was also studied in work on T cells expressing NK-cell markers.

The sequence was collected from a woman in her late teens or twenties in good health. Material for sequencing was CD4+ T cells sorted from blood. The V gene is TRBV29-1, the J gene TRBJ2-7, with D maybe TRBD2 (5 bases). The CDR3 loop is CSFGSTGNEQYF. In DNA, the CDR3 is TGCAGCTTCGGGTCAACGGGAAACGAGCAGTACTTC.